These T cell receptor beta chains were read from a single sample in a study of T cell changes during pregnancy in multiple sclerosis. Some clones are missing from TCRdb's copy, which holds only in-frame ones; the method was immunoSEQ multiplex PCR. The profile shows tens of thousands of clones, under 95% of them singletons. The specimen comprised peripheral blood, sampled in the first trimester of pregnancy. The receptor set was obtained from a female donor in good health, enrolled as a control in a pregnancy study. CDR3s include the opening cysteine and the closing phenylalanine or tryptophan. A D gene is named only where the DNA matches it firmly. The listing skips clone size in some rows; elsewhere it reads once, few, many or a size class.

CDR3aa: CASSLAPGTSGYNEQFF
CDR3nt: TGTGCCAGCAGCTTAGCCCCAGGGACTAGCGGATACAATGAGCAGTTCTTC
abundance: .
v_gene: TRBV11-2
d_gene: TRBD2
j_gene: TRBJ2-1
len: 17

CDR3aa: CASKANQDYGYTF
CDR3nt: TGTGCCAGCAAGGCCAATCAGGACTATGGCTACACCTTC
abundance: .
v_gene: TRBV2
d_gene: .
j_gene: TRBJ1-2
len: 13

CDR3aa: CASSLGGQGNYEQYF
CDR3nt: TGTGCCAGCAGCTTAGGCGGACAGGGAAACTACGAGCAGTACTTC
abundance: .
v_gene: TRBV5-4
d_gene: TRBD1
j_gene: TRBJ2-7
len: 15

CDR3aa: CAWTPGSQGETQYF
CDR3nt: TGTGCCTGGACCCCCGGGAGCCAGGGAGAGACCCAGTACTTC
abundance: .
v_gene: TRBV30
d_gene: .
j_gene: TRBJ2-5
len: 14

CDR3aa: CASRGRGSGKMNTEAFF
CDR3nt: TGTGCCAGCAGGGGGAGGGGTTCAGGTAAAATGAACACTGAAGCTTTCTTT
abundance: .
v_gene: TRBV2
d_gene: .
j_gene: TRBJ1-1
len: 17

CDR3aa: CASSWDREGEQYF
CDR3nt: TGTGCCAGCAGTTGGGACAGGGAAGGCGAGCAGTACTTC
abundance: .
v_gene: TRBV27
d_gene: TRBD1
j_gene: TRBJ2-7
len: 13

CDR3aa: CASSTWDSLLTQYF
CDR3nt: TGTGCCAGCAGCACCTGGGACAGTCTACTTACGCAGTATTTT
abundance: once
v_gene: TRBV5-4
d_gene: TRBD1
j_gene: TRBJ2-3
len: 14

CDR3aa: CASSASPGDTQYF
CDR3nt: TGTGCCAGCAGTGCTTCCCCCGGGGATACGCAGTATTTT
abundance: .
v_gene: TRBV14
d_gene: .
j_gene: TRBJ2-3
len: 13

CDR3aa: CASSLSGGAGDTQYF
CDR3nt: TGTGCCAGCAGCTTGAGCGGGGGGGCCGGAGATACGCAGTATTTT
abundance: .
v_gene: TRBV7-2
d_gene: TRBD2
j_gene: TRBJ2-3
len: 15

CDR3aa: CASSQGARLNTEAFF
CDR3nt: TGCGCCAGCAGCCAAGGGGCACGGCTGAACACTGAAGCTTTCTTT
abundance: once
v_gene: TRBV4-1
d_gene: .
j_gene: TRBJ1-1
len: 15

CDR3aa: CASSLRSGTMNTEAFF
CDR3nt: TGTGCCAGCAGCTTAAGGTCAGGGACTATGAACACTGAAGCTTTCTTT
abundance: .
v_gene: TRBV7-6
d_gene: .
j_gene: TRBJ1-1
len: 16

CDR3aa: CASLRASGTYEQYF
CDR3nt: TGTGCCAGCCTCCGGGCTAGCGGGACCTACGAGCAGTACTTC
abundance: .
v_gene: TRBV28
d_gene: TRBD2
j_gene: TRBJ2-7
len: 14

CDR3aa: CASSLYGANTEAFF
CDR3nt: TGTGCCAGCAGCTTATATGGGGCCAACACTGAAGCTTTCTTT
abundance: .
v_gene: TRBV7-8
d_gene: .
j_gene: TRBJ1-1
len: 14

CDR3aa: CASSGGRQPQHF
CDR3nt: TGTGCTAGTTCCGGCGGGAGACAGCCCCAGCATTTT
abundance: few
v_gene: TRBV12-5
d_gene: .
j_gene: TRBJ1-5
len: 12

CDR3aa: CASSQASSGGRGEQYF
CDR3nt: TGCGCCAGCAGCCAAGCATCGTCCGGCGGGAGGGGCGAGCAGTACTTC
abundance: once
v_gene: TRBV4-1
d_gene: TRBD2
j_gene: TRBJ2-7
len: 16

CDR3aa: CASSADGAGGEAFF
CDR3nt: TGTGCCAGCAGCGCCGATGGAGCCGGGGGTGAAGCTTTCTTT
abundance: .
v_gene: TRBV7-2
d_gene: .
j_gene: TRBJ1-1
len: 14

CDR3aa: CASSFSGSDEQFF
CDR3nt: TGTGCCAGCAGCTTTAGCGGGAGCGATGAGCAGTTCTTC
abundance: .
v_gene: TRBV7-2
d_gene: TRBD2
j_gene: TRBJ2-1
len: 13

CDR3aa: CASSLNGGPYNEQFF
CDR3nt: TGTGCCAGCAGTTTAAACGGGGGGCCCTACAATGAGCAGTTCTTC
abundance: .
v_gene: TRBV27
d_gene: .
j_gene: TRBJ2-1
len: 15

CDR3aa: CASSLYSEGAIGELFF
CDR3nt: TGTGCCAGCAGCTTATACTCCGAAGGGGCGATCGGGGAGCTGTTTTTT
abundance: few
v_gene: TRBV7-8
d_gene: .
j_gene: TRBJ2-2
len: 16

CDR3aa: CASSFERGGTDTQYF
CDR3nt: TGCGCCAGCAGCTTCGAGCGGGGGGGCACAGATACGCAGTATTTT
abundance: .
v_gene: TRBV5-1
d_gene: TRBD2
j_gene: TRBJ2-3
len: 15

CDR3aa: CASSPGVRETQYF
CDR3nt: TGTGCCAGCAGCCCGGGGGTAAGGGAGACCCAGTACTTC
abundance: .
v_gene: TRBV11-2
d_gene: .
j_gene: TRBJ2-5
len: 13

CDR3aa: CASSGSGGATDTQYF
CDR3nt: TGTGCCAGCAGCGGTAGCGGGGGGGCCACAGATACGCAGTATTTT
abundance: .
v_gene: TRBV9
d_gene: TRBD2
j_gene: TRBJ2-3
len: 15

CDR3aa: CASSQDQTGDNEQFF
CDR3nt: TGCGCCAGCAGCCAAGATCAGACGGGGGACAATGAGCAGTTCTTC
abundance: .
v_gene: TRBV4-3
d_gene: .
j_gene: TRBJ2-1
len: 15

CDR3aa: CASSHDRNTEAFF
CDR3nt: TGTGCCAGCAGCCACGACAGGAACACTGAAGCTTTCTTT
abundance: .
v_gene: TRBV14
d_gene: .
j_gene: TRBJ1-1
len: 13

CDR3aa: CASSQGGGDTGELFF
CDR3nt: TGCGCCAGCAGCCAAGGCGGAGGCGACACCGGGGAGCTGTTTTTT
abundance: once
v_gene: TRBV5-1
d_gene: .
j_gene: TRBJ2-2
len: 15

CDR3aa: CASRPGGGLSYGYTF
CDR3nt: TGTGCCAGCAGACCCGGGGGGGGGTTATCCTATGGCTACACCTTC
abundance: .
v_gene: TRBV9
d_gene: .
j_gene: TRBJ1-2
len: 15

CDR3aa: CASSFGDESNQPQHF
CDR3nt: TGTGCCAGCAGTTTTGGAGACGAGAGCAATCAGCCCCAGCATTTT
abundance: .
v_gene: TRBV28
d_gene: .
j_gene: TRBJ1-5
len: 15

CDR3aa: CAWSVVHRTGEYGYTF
CDR3nt: TGTGCCTGGAGTGTGGTCCACAGGACAGGGGAGTATGGCTACACCTTC
abundance: .
v_gene: TRBV30
d_gene: TRBD1
j_gene: TRBJ1-2
len: 16

CDR3aa: CSVEDRRKGDYGYTF
CDR3nt: TGCAGCGTTGAAGATCGAAGGAAGGGAGACTATGGCTACACCTTC
abundance: once
v_gene: TRBV29-1
d_gene: .
j_gene: TRBJ1-2
len: 15

CDR3aa: CASRGGAGVDYGYTF
CDR3nt: TGTGCCAGCAGGGGGGGGGCAGGGGTCGACTATGGCTACACCTTC
abundance: .
v_gene: TRBV6-6
d_gene: .
j_gene: TRBJ1-2
len: 15

CDR3aa: CACSSRQETQYF
CDR3nt: TGTGCCTGCTCTAGTCGCCAAGAGACCCAGTACTTC
abundance: .
v_gene: TRBV2
d_gene: .
j_gene: TRBJ2-5
len: 12

CDR3aa: CASSHGGESSYNEQFF
CDR3nt: TGTGCCAGCAGCCACGGCGGGGAGAGCTCCTACAATGAGCAGTTCTTC
abundance: .
v_gene: TRBV13
d_gene: .
j_gene: TRBJ2-1
len: 16

CDR3aa: CASSQMPGGKYGYTF
CDR3nt: TGCGCCAGCAGCCAAATGCCGGGGGGGAAGTATGGCTACACCTTC
abundance: .
v_gene: TRBV4-1
d_gene: .
j_gene: TRBJ1-2
len: 15

CDR3aa: CASSRPPGGENEQFF
CDR3nt: TGTGCCAGCAGCCGACCCCCAGGGGGCGAGAATGAGCAGTTCTTC
abundance: .
v_gene: TRBV7-3
d_gene: TRBD1
j_gene: TRBJ2-1
len: 15

CDR3aa: CASSPPLAGNQETQYF
CDR3nt: TGTGCCAGCTCACCACCACTAGCGGGTAATCAAGAGACCCAGTACTTC
abundance: .
v_gene: TRBV18
d_gene: TRBD2
j_gene: TRBJ2-5
len: 16

CDR3aa: CASSSAYETQYF
CDR3nt: TGTGCCAGCAGTTCTGCGTACGAGACCCAGTACTTC
abundance: .
v_gene: TRBV28
d_gene: .
j_gene: TRBJ2-5
len: 12

CDR3aa: CASSEQGREPQHF
CDR3nt: TGTGCCAGCAGCGAACAGGGCCGAGAGCCCCAGCATTTT
abundance: .
v_gene: TRBV7-2
d_gene: .
j_gene: TRBJ1-5
len: 13

CDR3aa: CASSQDQGHRRDEQYF
CDR3nt: TGCGCCAGCAGCCAAGATCAAGGACACCGTCGCGACGAGCAGTACTTC
abundance: .
v_gene: TRBV4-1
d_gene: .
j_gene: TRBJ2-7
len: 16

CDR3aa: CASPLRGRSNTEAFF
CDR3nt: TGTGCCAGCCCCCTCAGGGGGCGATCGAACACTGAAGCTTTCTTT
abundance: .
v_gene: TRBV14
d_gene: TRBD1
j_gene: TRBJ1-1
len: 15

CDR3aa: CASSGGVSGGAYEQYF
CDR3nt: TGCGCCAGCAGCGGAGGAGTTAGCGGGGGGGCCTACGAGCAGTACTTC
abundance: .
v_gene: TRBV5-1
d_gene: TRBD2
j_gene: TRBJ2-7
len: 16

CDR3aa: CASSPPLVTGRSSGNTIYF
CDR3nt: TGTGCCAGCAGCCCCCCGTTAGTCACAGGACGGTCCTCTGGAAACACCATATATTTT
abundance: .
v_gene: TRBV7-3
d_gene: .
j_gene: TRBJ1-3
len: 19

CDR3aa: CASSLGQFTDTQYF
CDR3nt: TGCGCCAGCAGCTTGGGACAGTTCACAGATACGCAGTATTTT
abundance: .
v_gene: TRBV5-1
d_gene: .
j_gene: TRBJ2-3
len: 14

CDR3aa: CSASKNTEAFF
CDR3nt: TGCAGTGCTAGTAAAAACACTGAAGCTTTCTTT
abundance: .
v_gene: TRBV20-1
d_gene: .
j_gene: TRBJ1-1
len: 11

CDR3aa: CASSSPGQGQKNYGYTF
CDR3nt: TGTGCCAGCAGTTCCCCGGGACAGGGCCAGAAAAACTATGGCTACACCTTC
abundance: .
v_gene: TRBV2
d_gene: TRBD1
j_gene: TRBJ1-2
len: 17

CDR3aa: CASSPGTGEKDTF
CDR3nt: TGTGCCAGCAGCCCCGGGACAGGGGAAAAAGACACCTTC
abundance: .
v_gene: TRBV11-1
d_gene: TRBD1
j_gene: TRBJ1-2
len: 13

CDR3aa: CASSESGGFYEQYF
CDR3nt: TGTGCCAGCAGTGAATCGGGGGGCTTCTACGAGCAGTACTTC
abundance: once
v_gene: TRBV2
d_gene: .
j_gene: TRBJ2-7
len: 14

CDR3aa: CASRRAGGITGELFF
CDR3nt: TGTGCCAGCCGCCGAGCGGGAGGGATCACCGGGGAGCTGTTTTTT
abundance: .
v_gene: TRBV11-3
d_gene: TRBD2
j_gene: TRBJ2-2
len: 15

CDR3aa: CASSRTGPYNEQFF
CDR3nt: TGTGCCAGCAGCCGGACAGGACCCTACAATGAGCAGTTCTTC
abundance: .
v_gene: TRBV6-5
d_gene: TRBD1
j_gene: TRBJ2-1
len: 14

CDR3aa: CASSASASSYEQYF
CDR3nt: TGTGCCAGCAGTGCTAGCGCAAGTTCCTACGAGCAGTACTTC
abundance: .
v_gene: TRBV28
d_gene: .
j_gene: TRBJ2-7
len: 14

CDR3aa: CASSPLGTDTQYF
CDR3nt: TGTGCCAGCAGTCCCCTCGGCACAGATACGCAGTATTTT
abundance: .
v_gene: TRBV27
d_gene: .
j_gene: TRBJ2-3
len: 13